The 7 T cell receptor beta chains below were found in one sample sequenced in a study of T cells in Graves' hyperthyroidism and ophthalmopathy. Amplification of TCR beta CDR3 regions was performed using RNA transcripts as template. Initially, a first-round RT-PCR of the TCR CDR3 employed the HTBI primer set. TCRdb redid the calling of the multiplex PCR reads with MiXCR, one entry per CDR3 protein. The sample has about 49,000 distinct CDR3 sequences; less than 65% are singletons. Sequenced: peripheral blood or thyroid tissue (not recorded which). The receptors derive from a man aged 18 to 30 with Graves' hyperthyroidism.

This clonotype was seen once. The rearrangement links TRBV6-5 to TRBJ2-7; TRBD1 matches at 9 bases. The trim removed 2 bases at V and 1 base at J, leaving 6 bases unmatched. The germline V gene has CDR1 MNHEY and CDR2 SVGAGI. The CDR3 covers 16 residues. CDR3 in amino acids: CASSYQGQGTSYEQYF. CDR3 nucleotides: TGTGCCAGCAGTTACCAGGGACAGGGTACGTCCTACGAGCAGTACTTC.

Remarks on this clonotype: In this CDR3 the conserved last residue, phenylalanine or tryptophan, is missing, so a read error is likely. The chain employs TRBV20-1 and TRBJ1-5; D is ambiguous. This CDR3 has 14 residues. Looked up from germline, CDR1 is DFQATT and CDR2 is SNEGSKA (reference sequence). CDR3 region: CSAREGHSSQPQHL. As DNA, the CDR3 is TGCAGTGCTAGAGAAGGCCATAGCAGTCAGCCCCAGCATTTG.

Within the sample, this clonotype is medium-sized. This chain links TRBV5-1 with TRBJ2-5; tentative D call: TRBD1 (6 bases). The CDR3 is 14 amino acids. Germline CDR1 and CDR2: SGHRS and YFSETQ. With 4 bases removed from V and 4 bases from J, the gap between germline ends came to 14 bases. The CDR3 spells CASSQTGTGETQYF. The CDR3 bases are TGCGCCAGCAGCCAGACAGGAACTGGAGAGACCCAGTACTTC. Full variable domain (outside the CDR3, taken from reference TRBV5-1 and TRBJ2-5): KAGVTQTPRYLIKTRGQQVTLSCSPISGHRSVSWYQQTPGQGLQFLFEYFSETQRNKGNFPGRFSGRQFSNSRSEMNVSTLELGDSALYLCASSQTGTGETQYFGPGTRLLVL.

The chain combines TRBV24-1 with TRBJ2-5; D might be TRBD2 (6 bases). V was shortened by 5 bases and J by 5 bases, with 11 bases between the two germline ends. Germline CDR1 reads KGHDR; CDR2 reads SFDVKD. This CDR3 spans 13 amino acids. The CDR3 sequence: CATSGLGEETQYF. The CDR3 DNA reads TGTGCCACCAGTGGACTAGGAGAGGAGACCCAGTACTTC.

In its sample, this clonotype was seen many times. V gene TRBV5-1 combines with J gene TRBJ2-7, with D possibly being TRBD1 (6 bases). This CDR3 comprises 16 residues. The germline V and J ends were trimmed by 4 bases and 3 bases, with 20 bases remaining between them. The germline V gene encodes CDR1 SGHRS and CDR2 YFSETQ. The CDR3 loop reads CASSLTQGTINYEQYF. The CDR3 nucleotides read TGCGCCAGCAGCCTAACGCAGGGGACAATTAACTACGAGCAGTACTTC.

J is TRBJ2-2 and V is TRBV10-2; TRBD2 might be the D (5 bases). The V gene lost 10 bases and the J gene lost 6 bases, with 15 bases spanning the gap. Germline V gene lookup returns CDR1 WSHSY and CDR2 SAAADI. The CDR3 runs 13 residues. The CDR3 region is CATKEGRAGELFF. In DNA, the CDR3 is TGCGCCACCAAAGAGGGAAGGGCCGGGGAGCTGTTTTTT.

Many counts were recorded for this clonotype. The chain combines TRBV7-9 with TRBJ2-7; D unresolved. V dropped 4 bases and J dropped 0 bases, with 19 bases sitting between them. Germline CDR1 and CDR2: SEHNR and FQNEAQ (reference sequence). This CDR3 is 17 amino acids long. The CDR3 region is CASSSLRADTSSYEQYF. The CDR3 DNA reads TGTGCCAGCAGCTCACTCCGGGCCGACACCAGCTCCTACGAGCAGTACTTC.